This T cell receptor beta chain was identified during a study of blood T cell repertoires in COVID-19. Study in general: Nucleic acid was either cDNA or gDNA, and it came from T cells, B-cell-depleted T cells, or PBMCs.

Per the original methods: Amplification from reference gene primers served as the basis for estimated nucleated cell counts. The table came from immunoSEQ multiplex PCR; TCRdb's copy has only in-frame clones and leaves some out. The V and J calls and clone size were taken over from that table, and D and trimming were inferred from the DNA. The data contain 150,000 to 200,000 clones, 82% of them singletons. The age range of participants was roughly 18 to 90 years, with residence in some 25 US areas. The CDR3 loop spans 12 amino acids. Between the trimmed V and J ends, which lost 5 bases and 7 bases, there was a span of 9 bases. CDR1 SGHVS and CDR2 FNYEAQ come from the germline V gene.

Sequencing was carried out using PBMCs or T cells enriched from blood (not recorded which). This sequence originates from an older woman with acute COVID-19. This sequence joins TRBV7-6 and TRBJ2-1; D is uncertain. The CDR3 here is CASSLTFNEQFF. CDR3 nucleotide sequence: TGTGCCAGCAGCCTCACTTTTAATGAGCAGTTCTTC.